This T cell receptor beta chain was documented in a study of identical twins (dated by TCRdb to the mid-2010s). In terms of the full investigation: The study deep-sequenced TCR alpha and beta repertoires from monozygotic twins, unrelated adults of various ages and cord blood to test whether fetal clonotypes persist. Replicate twin experiments were performed at different times using different library preparation protocols to rule out contamination.

Every donor in the study was a healthy Caucasian. The twin cohort comprised three pairs of female monozygotic twins, all aged roughly 18 to 30 years. Peripheral blood mononuclear cells were used as the source from which RNA for TCR libraries was isolated. Here is what the overall study found, with its caveats: Fewer insertions were carried by abundant cord blood beta clonotypes, a similar but weaker trend appeared in young adult naive repertoires, and no such trend appeared in memory repertoires. Recombination models systematically underestimated out-of-frame TCR alpha sharing in monozygotic twins but agreed with sharing between unrelated individuals. Compared with coincidental sharing between unrelated individuals, an excess of low generation-probability sequences was observed among out-of-frame TCR alpha sequences shared between twins. Excess twin sharing in beta out-of-frame sequences was weaker because fewer shared sequences lowered the signal-to-noise ratio. Because the same donors could not be followed over many years, conclusions were based on cross-sectional statistical analysis. Invariant T cells such as MAIT and iNKT could partly confound zero-insertion analyses, though diverse VJ usage argued against this for most clonotypes.

This clonotype was seen repeatedly, ten times or more. No cognate antigen has been identified for it. Qualities for individual bases were not recorded, and no much larger clone is one base off. Trimming removed 4 bases from V and 4 bases from J, leaving 11 bases between the germline ends. From the cysteine through the phenylalanine, the CDR3 covers 13 amino acids. The kept DNA is CDR3 alone, 39 bases in frame from the first base. For CDR1 and CDR2, the germline V gene lists SGDLS and YYNGEE. The library was generated by 5' RACE. Sequencing instrument: Illumina HiSeq 2000. Template switching added a universal primer binding site, and the final cDNA carried a unique molecular identifier that allowed TCR cDNA molecules to be counted accurately. Specific primers in the conserved constant-segment region were used to synthesize first-strand cDNA for TCR alpha and beta chains. Each cDNA library was double barcoded, with a SMART-Mk sample barcode plus Illumina barcodes, to control for contamination. Two successive PCR steps introduced TruSeq adapter sequences along with Illumina sample barcodes. The Illumina HiSeq platform was used with custom primers to sequence TCR alpha and beta cDNA libraries. In the original analysis: Unique molecular identifiers were extracted from raw reads with MiGEC, and CDR3 positions were determined with MiXCR. Recombination models were inferred per individual with the repgenHMM and IGoR tools using an EM algorithm. Shared clonotypes were analyzed with the tcR package in R, and sharing was normalized by the product of cloneset sizes. Out-of-frame nonproductive sequences were analyzed to study raw recombination free of thymic and clonal selection effects. TCRdb redid the processing of the public reads, applying fastp at Q25 and MiXCR, and retained in-frame beta chains. Here each entry gathers all rows of one CDR3 protein and keeps the most common genes and DNA. The V and J calls were determined by TCRdb, not by the authors. In all, the sample holds around 570,000 distinct CDR3 sequences, and roughly 9.5% of those were seen once. The ten largest make up 3% of the sample.

This sample was also put to use in a study of yellow fever vaccine responses in identical twins. As the second paper documents: The authors reported that the T cell response to vaccination in identical twins appeared partly convergent and partly personalized. The study precisely tracked vaccine-responding T cell clones in identical twins.

The rearranged segments are TRBV9 and TRBJ1-1; the D gene remains uncertain. The receptor was isolated from a woman younger than 30 in good health. The sequenced sample consisted of PBMCs. The DNA is TGTGCCAGCAGCTTGAGGGTTGGCACTGAAGCTTTCTTT. The translation is CASSLRVGTEAFF.